This T cell receptor (beta chain) is drawn from a study of technical replicates of blood from a handful of donors (TCRdb year 2017). As to this clone: The antigen this receptor binds is unknown. Base qualities were left out, and no much larger clone turns up one base away.

The CDR3 sequence holds 22 residues, the cysteine and phenylalanine included. Solely the CDR3 DNA is kept, with 66 bases framed from the first base. Looking up the germline V gene yields CDR1 MGHRA and CDR2 YSYEKL. The junction shows trimming of 0 bases on V and 5 bases on J, plus 31 bases between the germline ends. The protocol used for the library was the immunoSEQ multiplex PCR assay. TCRdb retrieved this table from immuneACCESS and kept in-frame rearrangements only. Not all clones are present; in checked studies, unresolved V genes account for under half, and no reason is known for the remainder. The sample records about 72,000 clones, 92% of which are singletons. The ten largest clones take up 0.42% of the sample.

Material for sequencing was T cells isolated from PBMCs. The TCR was taken from a human donor in good health. The sequence links TRBV4-1 to TRBJ2-2, with a weak D call of TRBD2 (6 bases match). The CDR3 corresponds to CASSQELALEDYRPSLTGELFF. The nucleotide sequence reads as follows: TGCGCCAGCAGCCAAGAATTGGCCTTAGAGGACTACCGGCCTTCTTTAACCGGGGAGCTGTTTTTT.